Many counts were recorded for the clone carrying this TCR beta chain. The data were taken from a study of breast tumors, draining lymph nodes, adjacent tissues. One entry per CDR3 protein, called by TCRdb with MiXCR from the multiplex PCR reads. This sample has about 47,000 distinct CDR3 sequences, with roughly 23% found just once. This TCR came from a female donor with breast cancer. Some clones in this sample may be carry-over from other donors' samples. The material sequenced was breast tumor tissue.

The CDR3 DNA is TGTGCCAGCAGCTTGGTTGGTGGGGGCGATGGCTACACCTTC. Encoded protein: CASSLVGGGDGYTF. The chain employs TRBV5-8 and TRBJ1-2; D possibly corresponds to TRBD1 (6 bases). In germline, CDR1 is SGHTS, CDR2 YDEGEE. V was pared by 0 bases and J by 6 bases, with 12 bases between. This CDR3 has 14 residues.